The present TCR beta chain was sequenced within a study of Ad26.COV2.S vaccination and SARS-CoV-2 variants. The CDR3 extends over 15 amino acids. CDR1 and CDR2 from the germline V gene are SGHRS and YFSETQ. V lost 6 bases to trimming and J lost 9 bases, with 19 bases between them. The repertoire was sequenced with immunoSEQ multiplex PCR; TCRdb's copy has only in-frame clones and lacks some. Found here are around 350,000 clones, about 90% of them singletons; the top ten hold 3.9%. This chain connects TRBV5-1 to TRBJ1-6; D is unclear. This clonotype was sampled from a human donor who had recovered from COVID-19. The specimen comprised peripheral blood, sampled after recovery from COVID-19. Written as DNA, the CDR3 is TGCGCCAGCACTCCCCGGGAAAGGGATGGTTCACCCCTCCACTTT. Its protein is CASTPRERDGSPLHF.